This entry is about one T cell receptor (beta chain). Compared with germline, one end of the junction differs, possibly owing to a read error. Germline V CDR1 and CDR2: SGHAT, FQNNGV. The CDR3 is 11 amino acids. The data derive from a study of blood T cell repertoires in COVID-19. As for the study in general: Acute-phase and convalescent COVID-19 samples originated in the United States, Italy and Spain.

Per the original methods: Nucleated cell counts were estimated from reference gene primer amplification. Method: immunoSEQ multiplex PCR; TCRdb's copy keeps in-frame clones and lacks some. The DNA gave D and trimming, while V, J and clone size come from that table. The sample holds 120,000 to 150,000 clones, roughly 80% seen once. What was sequenced was peripheral blood. The sequence derives from a man aged 45-60 years with active or convalescent COVID-19. The J gene is TRBJ1-1, the V gene TRBV11-2, with D unclear. CDR3 region: CASSLNSEAFF. The DNA of the CDR3 is TGTGCCAGCAGCCTAAACAGTGAAGCTTTCTTT.